This entry is about one TCR beta chain. As yet, its antigen is unknown. The data are from a study of cytomegalovirus exposure and HLA in healthy donors. Background on the study: Researchers found that under 90% of about 400 genotyped donors fell within the Caucasian-associated ancestry cluster. Study-level points and caveats: A link between a missense DCLRE1C variant and TCR beta V- and J-gene trimming emerged from a later analysis. Later analysis showed TCR association rates varying by HLA locus, highest for DRB1 and lowest for HLA-C.

PCR was performed using 60 Vbeta and 13 Jbeta primers. Clones were read by immunoSEQ multiplex PCR, and TCRdb kept only the in-frame ones, dropping some. Seen here are 120,000 or so clones, approximately 83% observed once, and the top ten hold more than 3.5%. Sequenced: PBMCs. The TCR comes from a woman aged 40 to 50 in good health and CMV-seropositive.

CDR3 amino acids: CASSAPGQGATGELFF. CDR3 bases: TGTGCCAGCAGTGCCCCGGGACAGGGAGCCACCGGGGAGCTGTTTTTT. The genes are TRBV6-1 and TRBJ2-2, with 9 bases aligning to TRBD1. Trimming took 4 bases from V and 4 from J; bases not matched to a gene: 7. The CDR3 contains 16 residues. Germline V gene data show CDR1 as MNHNS and CDR2 as SASEGT.